The rows below give T cell receptor beta chains drawn from one sample of a study of post-analysis software for immune sequencing data. TCRdb reprocessed the PCR reads with MiXCR, giving one entry per CDR3 protein. The sample gives about 400,000 distinct CDR3 sequences, less than 35% of which show up once; roughly 13% is in the top ten. The specimen sequenced was blood. The receptors derive from a girl between 5 and 17 years old with multiple sclerosis. CDR3s leave out the opening cysteine and the closing phenylalanine or tryptophan.

>TRBV25-1
ASSETGGPYNEQF
>TRBV2
ASSDGWWKFQSSGGETQY
>TRBV4-3
ASSQDSIRTAQETQY
>TRBV7-2
AAKTGTMNTEAF
>TRBV7-3
ASSFTGGKNTEAF
>TRBV5-1
ASSGGDLTDTQY
>TRBV6-5
ASSYRGTRSTEQF
>TRBV12-3/TRBV12-4
ASSPRGNYGYT
>TRBV12-3/TRBV12-4
ASSFLQGPYEQY
>TRBV4-1
ASSHLVGGWETQY
>TRBV5-1
ASSWGPGQGDEKLF
>TRBV20-1
STPPGTVPKEIQY
>TRBV9
ASSVGSRETQY
>TRBV7-8
ASSSQGRATEAF
>TRBV7-8
ASSQYRIGTDTQY
>TRBV19
ASSFRDTGNAGELF
>TRBV28
ASRPTSGETYEQY
>TRBV7-9
ASRPRDRRRSDEQY
>TRBV2
ASNGASFSFEETQY
>TRBV6-6
ASSSFSTDTQY
>TRBV6-2/TRBV6-3
ASSPREGTEAF
>TRBV2
ASREFMAPANTEAF
>TRBV5-1
ASSLLGRGTDEQY
>TRBV10-2
ASSIQGAEAKNIQY
>TRBV18
ASHPTGFYGYT
>TRBV9
ASSVGFAETQY
>TRBV5-1
ASSLTETEAF